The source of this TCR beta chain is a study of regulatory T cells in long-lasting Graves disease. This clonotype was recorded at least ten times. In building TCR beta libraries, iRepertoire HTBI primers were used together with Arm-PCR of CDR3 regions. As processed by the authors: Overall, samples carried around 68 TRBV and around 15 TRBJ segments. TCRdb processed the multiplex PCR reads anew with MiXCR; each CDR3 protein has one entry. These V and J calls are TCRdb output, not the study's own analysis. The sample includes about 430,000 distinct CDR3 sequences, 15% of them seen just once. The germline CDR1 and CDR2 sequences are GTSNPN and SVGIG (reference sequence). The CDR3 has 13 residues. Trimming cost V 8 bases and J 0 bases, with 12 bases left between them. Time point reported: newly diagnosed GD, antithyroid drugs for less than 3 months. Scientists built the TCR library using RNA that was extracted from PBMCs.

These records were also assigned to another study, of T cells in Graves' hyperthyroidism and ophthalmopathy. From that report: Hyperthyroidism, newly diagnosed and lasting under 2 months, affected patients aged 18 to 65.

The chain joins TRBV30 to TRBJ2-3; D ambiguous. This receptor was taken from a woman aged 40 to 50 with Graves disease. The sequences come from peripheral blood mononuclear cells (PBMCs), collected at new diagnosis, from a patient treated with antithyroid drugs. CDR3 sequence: CAQSRTSTDTQYF. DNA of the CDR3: TGTGCCCAAAGCAGAACTAGCACAGATACGCAGTATTTT.